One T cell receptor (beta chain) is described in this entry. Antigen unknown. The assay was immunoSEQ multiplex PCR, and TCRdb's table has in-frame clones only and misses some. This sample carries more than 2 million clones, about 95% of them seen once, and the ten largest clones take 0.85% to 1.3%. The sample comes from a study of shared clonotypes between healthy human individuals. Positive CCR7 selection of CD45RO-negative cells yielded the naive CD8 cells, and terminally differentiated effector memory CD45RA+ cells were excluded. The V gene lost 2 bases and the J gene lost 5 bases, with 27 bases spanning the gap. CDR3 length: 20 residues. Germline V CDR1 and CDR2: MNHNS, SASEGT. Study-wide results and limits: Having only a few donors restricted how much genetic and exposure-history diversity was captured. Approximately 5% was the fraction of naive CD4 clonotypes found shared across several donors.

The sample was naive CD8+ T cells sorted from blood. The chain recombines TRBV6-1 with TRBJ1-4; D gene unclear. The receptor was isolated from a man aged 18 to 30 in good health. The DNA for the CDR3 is TGTGCCAGCAGTGAAAGGCGGAAGGAGAAGGTCGTCCCTAAAAATGAAAAACTGTTTTTT. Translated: CASSERRKEKVVPKNEKLFF.